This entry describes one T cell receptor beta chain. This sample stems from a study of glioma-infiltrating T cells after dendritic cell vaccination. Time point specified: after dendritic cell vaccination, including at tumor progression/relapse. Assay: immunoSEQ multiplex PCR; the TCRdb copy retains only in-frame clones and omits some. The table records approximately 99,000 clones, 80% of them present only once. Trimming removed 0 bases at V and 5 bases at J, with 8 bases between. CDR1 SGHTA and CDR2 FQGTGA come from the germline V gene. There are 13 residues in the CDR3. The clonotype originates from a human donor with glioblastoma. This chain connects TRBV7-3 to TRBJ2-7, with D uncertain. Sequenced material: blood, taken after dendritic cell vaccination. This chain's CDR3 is CASSLTWAHEQYF. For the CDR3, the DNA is TGTGCCAGCAGCTTAACGTGGGCTCACGAGCAGTACTTC.